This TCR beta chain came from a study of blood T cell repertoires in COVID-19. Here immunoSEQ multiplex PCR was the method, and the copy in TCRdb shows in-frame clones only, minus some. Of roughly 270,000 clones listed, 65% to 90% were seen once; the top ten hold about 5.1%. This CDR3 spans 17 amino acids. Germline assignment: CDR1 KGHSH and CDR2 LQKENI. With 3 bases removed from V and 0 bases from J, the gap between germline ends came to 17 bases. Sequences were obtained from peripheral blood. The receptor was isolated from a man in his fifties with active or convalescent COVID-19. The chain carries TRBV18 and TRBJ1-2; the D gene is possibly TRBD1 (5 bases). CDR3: CASSPKQGGTANYGYTF. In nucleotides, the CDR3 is TGTGCCAGCTCACCTAAGCAGGGCGGGACGGCTAACTATGGCTACACCTTC.